This T cell receptor beta chain was identified in a study of OX40 agonist ivuxolimab in advanced cancers. Study-level information: Participants, 80% to 90% male, averaged about 56 years of age, ranging from about 20 to 79. Study-level results: Antigen specificity was not determined for the expanded peripheral T cells.

Trimming removed 6 bases at V and 4 bases at J, with 15 bases between. The germline CDR1 and CDR2 sequences are SEHNR and FQNEAQ (reference sequence). This CDR3 is 14 amino acids long. The table came from immunoSEQ multiplex PCR; TCRdb's copy has only in-frame clones and leaves some out. The sample includes 45,000 to 60,000 clones, approximately 95% of them seen just once. Concerning this clone: The antigen is undetermined.

This TCR was sampled from an adult with an advanced solid tumor such as melanoma, head and neck, liver or kidney cancer. This rearrangement joins TRBV7-9 to TRBJ1-2; possible D gene TRBD1, 6 bases. Sample: CD4+ or CD8+ T cells sorted from blood, taken in a trial of the OX40 agonist ivuxolimab. This chain's CDR3 is CASSTGQGSYGYTF. Here the CDR3 DNA reads TGTGCCAGCAGTACAGGGCAGGGGTCCTATGGCTACACCTTC.